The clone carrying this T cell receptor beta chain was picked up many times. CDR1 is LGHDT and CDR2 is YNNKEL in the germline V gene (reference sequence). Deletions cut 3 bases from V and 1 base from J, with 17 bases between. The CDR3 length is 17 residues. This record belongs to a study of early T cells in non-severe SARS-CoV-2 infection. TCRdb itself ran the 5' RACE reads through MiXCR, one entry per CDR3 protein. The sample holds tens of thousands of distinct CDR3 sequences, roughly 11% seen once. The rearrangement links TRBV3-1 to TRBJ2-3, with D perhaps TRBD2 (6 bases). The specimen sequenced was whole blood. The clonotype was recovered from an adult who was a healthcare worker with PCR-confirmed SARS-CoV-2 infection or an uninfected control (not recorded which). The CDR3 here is CASSHPRGMGRTDTQYF. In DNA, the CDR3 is TGTGCCAGCAGCCACCCACGGGGGATGGGACGCACAGATACGCAGTATTTT.